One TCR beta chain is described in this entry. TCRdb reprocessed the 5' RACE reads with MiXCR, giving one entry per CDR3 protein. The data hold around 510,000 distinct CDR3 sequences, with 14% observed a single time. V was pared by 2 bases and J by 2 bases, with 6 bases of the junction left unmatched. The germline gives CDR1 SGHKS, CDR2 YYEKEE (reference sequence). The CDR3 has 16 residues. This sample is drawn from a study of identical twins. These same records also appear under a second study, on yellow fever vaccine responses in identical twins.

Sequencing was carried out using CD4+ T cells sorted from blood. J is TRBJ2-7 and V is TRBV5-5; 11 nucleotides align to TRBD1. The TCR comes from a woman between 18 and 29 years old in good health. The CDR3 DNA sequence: TGTGCCAGCAGCTTATTTCCGGGACAGGGGGCCTACGAGCAGTACTTC. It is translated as CASSLFPGQGAYEQYF. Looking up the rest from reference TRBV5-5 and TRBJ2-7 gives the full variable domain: DAGVTQSPTHLIKTRGQQVTLRCSPISGHKSVSWYQQVLGQGPQFIFQYYEKEERGRGNFPDRFSARQFPNYSSELNVNALLLGDSALYLCASSLFPGQGAYEQYFGPGTRLTVT.